Listed below are T cell receptor beta chains from one sample, sequenced in a study of cytomegalovirus exposure and HLA in healthy donors. Clones were read by immunoSEQ multiplex PCR, and TCRdb kept only the in-frame ones, dropping some. The sample is made up of approximately 110,000 clones, and the top ten hold 2% to 2.5% of it. Input material: PBMCs. The receptors stem from a man aged 40-49 years in good health and CMV-seronegative. The CDR3 runs from the conserved cysteine through the conserved F or W. The D gene is left open where the match is weak.

cdr3_aa	cdr3_nt	d_call	v_call	j_call
CASSLVRAGELFF	TGTGCCAGCAGCTTAGTCAGGGCCGGGGAGCTGTTTTTT	NA	TRBV11-2	TRBJ2-2
CASSYPVAGQGETQYF	TGTGCCAGCAGTTACCCCGTCGCGGGGCAGGGAGAGACCCAGTACTTC	NA	TRBV6-5	TRBJ2-5
CASSLFSRGDEQFF	TGTGCCAGCAGCTTATTTTCACGGGGAGATGAGCAGTTCTTC	NA	TRBV7-3	TRBJ2-1
CASGLAGIAGDLLREQFF	TGCGCCAGCGGCTTGGCCGGGATAGCGGGAGACCTTTTGCGTGAGCAGTTCTTC	TRBD2	TRBV5-1	TRBJ2-1
CSVRPTGGQGEAFF	TGCAGCGTTCGACCGACAGGGGGTCAGGGTGAAGCTTTCTTT	TRBD1	TRBV29-1	TRBJ1-1
CASRGTTGGYTF	TGTGCCAGCAGAGGGACAACCGGTGGCTACACCTTC	NA	TRBV6-1	TRBJ1-2
CASSISGSLVETQYF	TGTGCCAGCAGTATTAGCGGGAGCTTGGTAGAGACCCAGTACTTC	TRBD2	TRBV27	TRBJ2-5
CASSRNRLDTQYF	TGTGCCAGCAGCCGTAACAGATTGGATACGCAGTATTTT	NA	TRBV11-3	TRBJ2-3
CASRGAGGPVNEQFF	TGTGCCAGCAGGGGAGCGGGAGGGCCGGTGAATGAGCAGTTCTTC	TRBD2	TRBV7-2	TRBJ2-1
CACRLEGYNTGELFF	TGTGCCTGCCGACTGGAGGGCTACAACACCGGGGAGCTGTTTTTT	NA	TRBV30	TRBJ2-2
CASTPGRESHEQYF	TGTGCCAGCACCCCTGGGCGGGAGAGCCACGAGCAGTACTTC	TRBD2	TRBV6-5	TRBJ2-7
CAWTSQPSSYEQYF	TGTGCCTGGACCAGCCAGCCTAGCTCCTACGAGCAGTACTTC	NA	TRBV30	TRBJ2-7
CASSLRDLQETQYF	TGTGCCAGCAGCTTACGGGACTTACAAGAGACCCAGTACTTC	NA	TRBV12-1	TRBJ2-5
CASTNPTGNGYTF	TGTGCCAGCACCAACCCCACAGGGAATGGCTACACCTTC	NA	TRBV6-5	TRBJ1-2
CSVVGGARYYNEQFF	TGCAGCGTTGTGGGGGGGGCACGATACTACAATGAGCAGTTCTTC	NA	TRBV29-1	TRBJ2-1
CASISSTESGNTIYF	TGTGCCAGCATCTCAAGTACGGAGTCTGGAAACACCATATATTTT	NA	TRBV28	TRBJ1-3
CASSFQGTGNTIYF	TGTGCCAGCAGCTTTCAGGGTACTGGAAACACCATATATTTT	NA	TRBV5-4	TRBJ1-3
CASSPFMTGGREQYF	TGTGCCAGCAGCCCCTTCATGACAGGCGGAAGAGAGCAGTACTTC	NA	TRBV9	TRBJ2-7
CAISDERYQETQYF	TGTGCCATCAGTGATGAGAGGTACCAAGAGACCCAGTACTTC	NA	TRBV10-3	TRBJ2-5
CASSAKTPGLAGLEFSYEQYF	TGTGCCAGCAGTGCAAAAACGCCGGGACTAGCGGGCTTGGAGTTCTCCTACGAGCAGTACTTC	TRBD2	TRBV27	TRBJ2-7
CASSSGQALNEQFF	TGTGCCAGCAGCTCGGGACAGGCTCTCAATGAGCAGTTCTTC	TRBD1	TRBV11-2	TRBJ2-1
CASSFGRESSGNTIYF	TGCGCCAGCAGCTTCGGGAGGGAGAGCTCTGGAAACACCATATATTTT	NA	TRBV5-1	TRBJ1-3
CASSLVYEGLYGYTF	TGCGCCAGCAGCTTGGTCTATGAGGGTCTCTATGGCTACACCTTC	NA	TRBV5-1	TRBJ1-2
CASSYSGGAGPEAFF	TGTGCCAGCAGTTACTCGGGGGGGGCCGGCCCTGAAGCTTTCTTT	NA	TRBV6-6	TRBJ1-1
CASSLLAGETQYF	TGTGCCAGCAGTTTGCTAGCGGGAGAGACCCAGTACTTC	TRBD2	TRBV2	TRBJ2-5
CASSFYPEDNEQFF	TGTGCCAGCAGCTTTTACCCCGAGGACAATGAGCAGTTCTTC	NA	TRBV7-6	TRBJ2-1
CASSLALAGVYEQYF	TGCGCCAGCAGCTTGGCTCTAGCGGGAGTTTACGAGCAGTACTTC	TRBD2	TRBV5-1	TRBJ2-7
CASSLELAVYNEQFF	TGTGCCAGCAGCTTAGAACTAGCAGTCTACAATGAGCAGTTCTTC	NA	TRBV11-2	TRBJ2-1
CASSPGEGGYTF	TGTGCCAGCTCACCGGGAGAGGGTGGCTACACCTTC	NA	TRBV18	TRBJ1-2
CAIQGDSNQPQHF	TGTGCCATACAGGGAGATAGCAATCAGCCCCAGCATTTT	NA	TRBV10-3	TRBJ1-5
CASSSRVSDTQYF	TGCGCCAGCAGCTCTCGAGTGTCTGATACGCAGTATTTT	NA	TRBV5-1	TRBJ2-3
CASGQFTDTQYF	TGTGCCAGCGGACAGTTCACAGATACGCAGTATTTT	NA	TRBV6-1	TRBJ2-3
CASATWAGVNYGYTF	TGTGCCAGCGCGACGTGGGCAGGGGTTAACTATGGCTACACCTTC	NA	TRBV28	TRBJ1-2
CASSDGGSYEQYF	TGTGCCAGCAGTGACGGGGGGTCCTACGAGCAGTACTTC	TRBD2	TRBV6-1	TRBJ2-7
CASTSSGMNTGELFF	TGTGCCAGCACCTCGAGCGGAATGAACACCGGGGAGCTGTTTTTT	NA	TRBV6-5	TRBJ2-2
CASSLAAPDIPYEQYF	TGTGCCAGCAGCTTGGCGGCACCTGACATTCCCTACGAGCAGTACTTC	NA	TRBV5-5	TRBJ2-7
CASSLVRNEQYF	TGTGCCAGCAGCTTGGTCAGAAACGAGCAGTACTTC	NA	TRBV5-4	TRBJ2-7
CAISAAVGEQYF	TGTGCCATCAGCGCCGCCGTCGGGGAGCAGTACTTC	NA	TRBV10-3	TRBJ2-7
CASSLGLAGDYEQYF	TGTGCCAGCAGCTTAGGACTAGCGGGAGACTACGAGCAGTACTTC	TRBD2	TRBV7-8	TRBJ2-7
CASSELMGQLRYF	TGTGCCAGCAGTGAATTAATGGGACAGCTACGGTATTTT	TRBD1	TRBV6-4	TRBJ2-3
CASSPQGLANSYEQYF	TGTGCCAGCAGTCCGCAGGGACTAGCGAACTCCTACGAGCAGTACTTC	TRBD2	TRBV28	TRBJ2-7
CASSLESGEQFF	TGTGCCAGCAGCTTAGAGTCGGGTGAGCAGTTCTTC	NA	TRBV11-3	TRBJ2-1
CASTSGQSGNQPQHF	TGTGCCAGCACCTCCGGACAGAGCGGCAATCAGCCCCAGCATTTT	NA	TRBV6-6	TRBJ1-5
CASSRDSPNQPQHF	TGTGCCAGCAGCCGGGACAGTCCTAATCAGCCCCAGCATTTT	TRBD1	TRBV7-9	TRBJ1-5
CASSTRTGAGTEAFF	TGCGCCAGCAGCACCAGGACAGGGGCCGGCACTGAAGCTTTCTTT	TRBD1	TRBV5-1	TRBJ1-1
CASSRTGQRIDEQFF	TGTGCCAGCAGCCGTACAGGGCAAAGGATCGATGAGCAGTTCTTC	NA	TRBV7-6	TRBJ2-1
CASSVGQGPYEQYF	TGTGCCAGCAGCGTAGGGCAGGGCCCCTACGAGCAGTACTTC	NA	TRBV9	TRBJ2-7
CASSLPGANSGNTIYF	TGTGCCAGCAGCTTGCCAGGGGCTAACTCTGGAAACACCATATATTTT	NA	TRBV5-4	TRBJ1-3
CASSSQEAVYGYTF	TGTGCCAGCAGCTCCCAGGAGGCAGTTTATGGCTACACCTTC	NA	TRBV7-2	TRBJ1-2
CASRGARERNTEAFF	TGTGCCAGCAGAGGGGCGCGGGAGAGGAACACTGAAGCTTTCTTT	NA	TRBV6-6	TRBJ1-1
CASRLTGGTEAFF	TGTGCCAGCAGATTGACAGGGGGCACTGAAGCTTTCTTT	TRBD1	TRBV6-6	TRBJ1-1